The rows below give T cell receptor beta chains drawn from one sample of a study of cytomegalovirus exposure and HLA in healthy donors. Only in-frame clones appear in the TCRdb table, and some are missing; sequencing was by immunoSEQ multiplex PCR. This sample yields around 97,000 clones, of which around a tenth are seen a single time; about 5% belongs to the top ten. Material for sequencing was PBMCs. The source of these receptors is a man aged 50-60 years in good health and CMV-seropositive. Both conserved end residues are part of each CDR3. D genes are given only for firm matches. Only part of the rows carry a size: once, few, many, or a class if the clone is expanded.

CDR3nt: TGTGCCAGCAGCTTAATGGGCCTCGACCGGGGCTACACCTTC
CDR3aa: CASSLMGLDRGYTF
len: 14
abundance: few
d_gene: .
v_gene: TRBV7-2
j_gene: TRBJ1-2

CDR3nt: TGTGCCACCTCACTGGGACAGGACATCCCCCGGCAGTTCTTC
CDR3aa: CATSLGQDIPRQFF
len: 14
abundance: few
d_gene: TRBD1
v_gene: TRBV19
j_gene: TRBJ2-1

CDR3nt: TGTGCCAGCACCCCCGGACAGCCCCCTATAGGGGCCAACGTCCTGACTTTC
CDR3aa: CASTPGQPPIGANVLTF
len: 17
abundance: .
d_gene: .
v_gene: TRBV27
j_gene: TRBJ2-6

CDR3nt: TGTGCCAGCAGCCCCGGGACAAAGAACACCGGGGAGCTGTTTTTT
CDR3aa: CASSPGTKNTGELFF
len: 15
abundance: .
d_gene: .
v_gene: TRBV28
j_gene: TRBJ2-2

CDR3nt: TGTGCCAGCAGCAAATGTCCTAGACAGCCGTTCTATGGCTACACCTTC
CDR3aa: CASSKCPRQPFYGYTF
len: 16
abundance: .
d_gene: .
v_gene: TRBV21-1
j_gene: TRBJ1-2

CDR3nt: TGTGCCAGCAGCTTACGACAGCTGACCTACGAGCAGTACTTC
CDR3aa: CASSLRQLTYEQYF
len: 14
abundance: .
d_gene: .
v_gene: TRBV7-8
j_gene: TRBJ2-7

CDR3nt: TGTGCCAGCAGTCTTTTTTCCGGACGGACAAACAAAAACATTCAGTACTTC
CDR3aa: CASSLFSGRTNKNIQYF
len: 17
abundance: .
d_gene: .
v_gene: TRBV28
j_gene: TRBJ2-4

CDR3nt: TGTGCCAGCAGCTTAGCGCCACTAGCGGGATCAGCAGTCTACAATGAGCAGTTCTTC
CDR3aa: CASSLAPLAGSAVYNEQFF
len: 19
abundance: .
d_gene: TRBD2
v_gene: TRBV7-2
j_gene: TRBJ2-1

CDR3nt: TGTGCCAGCAGCTTAACAGGGGGCAACTATGGCTACACCTTC
CDR3aa: CASSLTGGNYGYTF
len: 14
abundance: few
d_gene: TRBD1
v_gene: TRBV7-9
j_gene: TRBJ1-2

CDR3nt: TGTGCCAGCAGCTTACAGGGGGGGAACACTGAAGCTTTCTTT
CDR3aa: CASSLQGGNTEAFF
len: 14
abundance: .
d_gene: TRBD1
v_gene: TRBV7-3
j_gene: TRBJ1-1

CDR3nt: TGTGCCAGCAGCTTACTGCGCCAGAGGGGGACTGAAGCTTTCTTT
CDR3aa: CASSLLRQRGTEAFF
len: 15
abundance: .
d_gene: .
v_gene: TRBV27
j_gene: TRBJ1-1

CDR3nt: TGCAGCGTTGCAGGAACCCATGAAAAACTGTTTTTT
CDR3aa: CSVAGTHEKLFF
len: 12
abundance: .
d_gene: .
v_gene: TRBV29-1
j_gene: TRBJ1-4

CDR3nt: TGCGCCAGCAGTGACAGCGGGGTAGCGGGAGAAGATACGCAGTATTTT
CDR3aa: CASSDSGVAGEDTQYF
len: 16
abundance: .
d_gene: TRBD2
v_gene: TRBV10-1
j_gene: TRBJ2-3

CDR3nt: TGTGCCAGCAGTTACGGTAGACTGTACGAGCAGTACTTC
CDR3aa: CASSYGRLYEQYF
len: 13
abundance: .
d_gene: .
v_gene: TRBV6-6
j_gene: TRBJ2-7

CDR3nt: TGTGCCAGCAGGCCGGGACTTTCCTACGAGCAGTACTTC
CDR3aa: CASRPGLSYEQYF
len: 13
abundance: few
d_gene: .
v_gene: TRBV28
j_gene: TRBJ2-7

CDR3nt: TGCGCCAGCAGCTTGGGGGGGACAGGTAGCAATCAGCCCCAGCATTTT
CDR3aa: CASSLGGTGSNQPQHF
len: 16
abundance: few
d_gene: TRBD1
v_gene: TRBV5-1
j_gene: TRBJ1-5

CDR3nt: TGTGCCAGCTCACCCTCGGAGAGGGCTGAAGCTTTCTTT
CDR3aa: CASSPSERAEAFF
len: 13
abundance: .
d_gene: .
v_gene: TRBV18
j_gene: TRBJ1-1

CDR3nt: TGTGCCAGTAGGGGACTAGCGGCTTCACAGTATTTT
CDR3aa: CASRGLAASQYF
len: 12
abundance: .
d_gene: TRBD2
v_gene: TRBV27
j_gene: TRBJ2-3

CDR3nt: TGTGCCATCAGGACTAGCGGGACTAAGGAGCTGTTTTTT
CDR3aa: CAIRTSGTKELFF
len: 13
abundance: few
d_gene: TRBD2
v_gene: TRBV5-8
j_gene: TRBJ2-2

CDR3nt: TGTGCCTGGACCCCGAGCGGGAGGAATGAGCAGTTCTTC
CDR3aa: CAWTPSGRNEQFF
len: 13
abundance: .
d_gene: TRBD2
v_gene: TRBV30
j_gene: TRBJ2-1

CDR3nt: TGTGCCAGCAGTCCGGCTAGCGGGAGAAGGAAGACCCAGTACTTC
CDR3aa: CASSPASGRRKTQYF
len: 15
abundance: few
d_gene: TRBD2
v_gene: TRBV25-1
j_gene: TRBJ2-5

CDR3nt: TGTGCCTGGAGGAGGAGAAAGGGGGCATTGACAGATACGCAGTATTTT
CDR3aa: CAWRRRKGALTDTQYF
len: 16
abundance: few
d_gene: TRBD1
v_gene: TRBV30
j_gene: TRBJ2-3

CDR3nt: TGTGCCAGCAGCACCGTGGGGGGATATGAAAAACTGTTTTTT
CDR3aa: CASSTVGGYEKLFF
len: 14
abundance: .
d_gene: .
v_gene: TRBV27
j_gene: TRBJ1-4

CDR3nt: TGTGCCAGCAGTTTAGAGGCGGGAGGGCTCTACGAGCAGTACTTC
CDR3aa: CASSLEAGGLYEQYF
len: 15
abundance: .
d_gene: TRBD2
v_gene: TRBV28
j_gene: TRBJ2-7

CDR3nt: TGTGCCAGCAGCGCGATGCCGGGAGAGGGAGAAGAGACCCAGTACTTC
CDR3aa: CASSAMPGEGEETQYF
len: 16
abundance: few
d_gene: .
v_gene: TRBV11-2
j_gene: TRBJ2-5

CDR3nt: TGTGCCAGCAGCTTAAACCCCAATAGCGGGGGTTATTACAATGAGCAGTTCTTC
CDR3aa: CASSLNPNSGGYYNEQFF
len: 18
abundance: once
d_gene: TRBD2
v_gene: TRBV7-3
j_gene: TRBJ2-1

CDR3nt: TGTGCCTGGAGTGTTCAGGGCCACACCGGGGAGCTGTTTTTT
CDR3aa: CAWSVQGHTGELFF
len: 14
abundance: .
d_gene: .
v_gene: TRBV30
j_gene: TRBJ2-2

CDR3nt: TGTGCTAGTGGTATCGAGCGGATCTCCTACAATGAGCAGTTCTTC
CDR3aa: CASGIERISYNEQFF
len: 15
abundance: .
d_gene: .
v_gene: TRBV12-5
j_gene: TRBJ2-1

CDR3nt: TGTGCCAGCAGCGTAGCCCGATTTGGAGGGAGGGACACCGGGGAGCTGTTTTTT
CDR3aa: CASSVARFGGRDTGELFF
len: 18
abundance: few
d_gene: TRBD2
v_gene: TRBV9
j_gene: TRBJ2-2

CDR3nt: TGTGCCAGCTACCAATCAAGGGGGCCGCGGAACGAAAAACTGTTTTTT
CDR3aa: CASYQSRGPRNEKLFF
len: 16
abundance: .
d_gene: TRBD1
v_gene: TRBV7-9
j_gene: TRBJ1-4

CDR3nt: TGCGCCAGCAGCTTTCGGAGGGTTAGAGATACGCAGTATTTT
CDR3aa: CASSFRRVRDTQYF
len: 14
abundance: .
d_gene: .
v_gene: TRBV5-1
j_gene: TRBJ2-3

CDR3nt: TGTGCCAGCAGTTTATCCCGACTAGCGGGGGGGGCTAATGAGCAGTTCTTC
CDR3aa: CASSLSRLAGGANEQFF
len: 17
abundance: few
d_gene: TRBD2
v_gene: TRBV27
j_gene: TRBJ2-1

CDR3nt: TGTGCCAGCAGCTTACGGAACACCGGGGAGCTGTTTTTT
CDR3aa: CASSLRNTGELFF
len: 13
abundance: .
d_gene: .
v_gene: TRBV7-3
j_gene: TRBJ2-2

CDR3nt: TGCAGCGTCCGGGACAATTACAATCAGCCCCAGCATTTT
CDR3aa: CSVRDNYNQPQHF
len: 13
abundance: few
d_gene: .
v_gene: TRBV29-1
j_gene: TRBJ1-5

CDR3nt: TGTGCTAGTGACCCCGTTGGAGGGAGGGTTTCCTACAATGAGCAGTTCTTC
CDR3aa: CASDPVGGRVSYNEQFF
len: 17
abundance: few
d_gene: TRBD2
v_gene: TRBV12-5
j_gene: TRBJ2-1

CDR3nt: TGTGCCAGCAGTTCGACAGGGACCTATAATTCACCCCTCCACTTT
CDR3aa: CASSSTGTYNSPLHF
len: 15
abundance: few
d_gene: TRBD1
v_gene: TRBV28
j_gene: TRBJ1-6

CDR3nt: TGTGCCAGCAGTCTACGACGCGGAGATACGCAGTATTTT
CDR3aa: CASSLRRGDTQYF
len: 13
abundance: .
d_gene: .
v_gene: TRBV2
j_gene: TRBJ2-3